This entry features one T cell receptor (beta chain) sequence. The data stem from a study of blood T cell repertoires in COVID-19. Study-level information: Both acute and convalescent COVID-19 samples were obtained from the United States, Italy and Spain. PBMCs, B-cell-depleted T cells, or T cells provided the cDNA or gDNA that made up the material.

Per the authors' pipeline: Amplifying reference gene primers gave estimates of nucleated cell counts. Generated by immunoSEQ multiplex PCR, the TCRdb table keeps only in-frame clones and is missing some. That table is the source of V, J and clone size, and D and trimming were worked out from the DNA. The table has around 200,000 clones, about nine tenths seen once. The CDR3 spans 14 residues. Germline trimming cut 3 bases from V and 1 base from J; bases unmatched to any gene: 2. Germline V gene lookup returns CDR1 DFQATT and CDR2 SNEGSKA (reference sequence). Sequenced input: peripheral blood. The sequence was collected from a man at least 80 years old with acute or convalescent COVID-19. J is TRBJ2-3 and V is TRBV20-1, with TRBD2 matching over 9 bases. This chain's CDR3 is CSASEREGTDTQYF. The CDR3 DNA is TGCAGTGCTAGTGAGCGGGAGGGCACAGATACGCAGTATTTT.